One sample yielded the 7 T cell receptor beta chains listed below, sequenced in a study of blood T cell repertoires in COVID-19. Sequencing used immunoSEQ multiplex PCR; TCRdb keeps in-frame clones, though not all of them. The sample has around 100,000 clones, 69% seen once. The sample taken for sequencing was peripheral blood. The receptor set was obtained from a man aged 80 or over with acute or convalescent COVID-19.

The rearrangement uses TRBV9 and TRBJ2-3, with D hard to call. The CDR3 has 12 amino acids. V was pared by 4 bases and J by 6 bases, with 9 bases between. Germline values: CDR1 SGDLS, CDR2 YYNGEE. The chain's CDR3 is CASSTSRDTQYF. The CDR3, as DNA: TGTGCCAGCAGCACGAGCCGGGATACGCAGTATTTT.

This chain joins TRBV10-3 and TRBJ1-5; TRBD1 matches 7 bases. The CDR3 runs to 12 residues. After removal of 10 bases from V and 7 bases from J, the junction contained 7 bases not matched to a gene. Germline-derived CDR1 and CDR2 are ENHRY and SYGVKD. The CDR3 coding sequence is TGTGCCACGAGACAGGGAGTACAGCCCCAGCATTTT. Its translation: CATRQGVQPQHF.

The chain carries TRBV10-2 and TRBJ2-5; TRBD2 matches at 12 bases. CDR3 size: 18 residues. V dropped 6 bases and J dropped 9; count of bases not matched to a gene: 20. Germline-derived CDR1 and CDR2 are WSHSY and SAAADI. The CDR3 region is CASSENPGGLAGTRAQYF. The CDR3, as DNA: TGCGCCAGCAGCGAAAATCCGGGGGGACTAGCGGGCACGAGGGCCCAGTACTTC.

The V gene is TRBV4-3, the J gene TRBJ2-3; a weak D match, TRBD2 (6 bases). Trimming cost V 2 bases and J 4 bases, with 10 bases left between them. The germline V gene has CDR1 LGHNA and CDR2 YSLEER. The CDR3 has 14 residues. CDR3 region: CASSQSSSADTQYF. DNA of the CDR3: TGCGCCAGCAGCCAAAGCTCTAGCGCAGATACGCAGTATTTT.

This clone was observed a handful of times. The V and J genes are TRBV9 and TRBJ2-1, with D possibly matching TRBD2 (6 bases). From germline, CDR1 is SGDLS and CDR2 YYNGEE. The length of the CDR3 is 17 residues. Deletions cut 3 bases from V and 6 bases from J, with 22 bases between. CDR3 protein: CASSATPLPGVINEQFF. CDR3 nucleotides: TGTGCCAGCAGCGCGACACCCTTACCGGGAGTAATCAATGAGCAGTTCTTC.

This clone was seen repeatedly, ten times or more. The gene calls are TRBV18 and TRBJ2-5, with D maybe TRBD1 (6 bases). This CDR3 is 15 amino acids long. V gave up 2 bases and J gave up 7 bases, with 17 bases separating them. From germline, CDR1 is KGHSH and CDR2 LQKENI. CDR3 residues: CASSPEQGTRGTQYF. CDR3 in DNA: TGTGCCAGCTCACCAGAGCAGGGGACGCGAGGGACCCAGTACTTC.

This rearrangement joins TRBV28 to TRBJ2-3, with a tentative D call TRBD1 (5 bases). In germline, CDR1 is MDHEN, CDR2 SYDVKM. This CDR3 contains 12 residues. With 9 bases removed from V and 3 bases from J, the gap between germline ends came to 10 bases. CDR3 region: CASGRTTDTQYF. CDR3 bases: TGTGCCAGTGGACGGACAACAGATACGCAGTATTTT.